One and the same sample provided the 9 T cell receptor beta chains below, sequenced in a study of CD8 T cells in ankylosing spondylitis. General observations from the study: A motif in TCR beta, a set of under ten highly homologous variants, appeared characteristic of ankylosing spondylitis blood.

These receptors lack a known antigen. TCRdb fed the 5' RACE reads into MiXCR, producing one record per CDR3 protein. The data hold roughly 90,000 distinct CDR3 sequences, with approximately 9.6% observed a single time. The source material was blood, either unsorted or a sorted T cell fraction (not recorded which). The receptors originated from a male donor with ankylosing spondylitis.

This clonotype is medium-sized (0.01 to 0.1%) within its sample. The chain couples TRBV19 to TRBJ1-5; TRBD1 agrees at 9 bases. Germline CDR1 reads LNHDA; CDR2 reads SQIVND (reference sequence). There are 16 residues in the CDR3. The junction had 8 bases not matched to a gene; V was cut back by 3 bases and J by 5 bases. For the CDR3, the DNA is TGTGCCAGTAGTATCCCGGGACAGGGAGTGGATCAGCCCCAGCATTTT. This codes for CASSIPGQGVDQPQHF.

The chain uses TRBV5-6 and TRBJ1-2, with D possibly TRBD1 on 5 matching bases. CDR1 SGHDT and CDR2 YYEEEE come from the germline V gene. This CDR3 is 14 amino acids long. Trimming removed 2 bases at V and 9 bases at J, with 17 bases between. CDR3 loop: CASSFGTVARSYTF. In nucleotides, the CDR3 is TGTGCCAGCAGCTTTGGGACGGTCGCTAGAAGCTACACCTTC.

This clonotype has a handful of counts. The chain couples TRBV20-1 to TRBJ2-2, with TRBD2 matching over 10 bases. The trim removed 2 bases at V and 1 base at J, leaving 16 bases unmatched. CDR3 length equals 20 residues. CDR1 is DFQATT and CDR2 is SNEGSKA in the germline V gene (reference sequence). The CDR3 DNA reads TGCAGTGCTAGATTCCCCTGGTGGCTAGCGGGGGAGGGGAACACCGGGGAGCTGTTTTTT. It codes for CSARFPWWLAGEGNTGELFF.

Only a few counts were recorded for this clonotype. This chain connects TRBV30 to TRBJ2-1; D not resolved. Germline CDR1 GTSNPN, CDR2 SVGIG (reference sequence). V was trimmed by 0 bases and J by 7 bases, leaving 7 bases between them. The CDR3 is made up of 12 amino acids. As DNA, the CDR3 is TGTGCCTGGAGTGTAAGTGGGAATGAGCAGTTCTTC. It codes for CAWSVSGNEQFF.

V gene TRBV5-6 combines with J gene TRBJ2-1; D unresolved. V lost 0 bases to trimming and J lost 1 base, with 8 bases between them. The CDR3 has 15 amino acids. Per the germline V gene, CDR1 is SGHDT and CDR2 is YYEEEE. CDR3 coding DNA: TGTGCCAGCAGCTTGGTCCTGGTTTCCTACAATGAGCAGTTCTTC. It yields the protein CASSLVLVSYNEQFF. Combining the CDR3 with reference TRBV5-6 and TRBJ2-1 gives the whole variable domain DAGVTQSPTHLIKTRGQQVTLRCSPKSGHDTVSWYQQALGQGPQFIFQYYEEEERQRGNFPDRFSGHQFPNYSSELNVNALLLGDSALYLCASSLVLVSYNEQFFGPGTRLTVL.

The CDR3 DNA follows: TGTGCCAGCAGCCCCTTAACGGGCCTCCAAGAGACCCAGTACTTC. Amino acid sequence: CASSPLTGLQETQYF. The chain links TRBV7-8 to TRBJ2-5; D is ambiguous. Per germline, CDR1 SGHVS and CDR2 FQNEAQ. Trimming took off 5 bases at V and 1 base at J, with 14 bases between the two ends. The CDR3 runs to 15 residues. The variable domain in full, completed from reference TRBV7-8 and TRBJ2-5, reads GAGVSQSPRYKVAKRGQDVALRCDPISGHVSLFWYQQALGQGPEFLTYFQNEAQLDKSGLPSDRFFAERPEGSVSTLKIQRTQQEDSAVYLCASSPLTGLQETQYFGPGTRLLVL.

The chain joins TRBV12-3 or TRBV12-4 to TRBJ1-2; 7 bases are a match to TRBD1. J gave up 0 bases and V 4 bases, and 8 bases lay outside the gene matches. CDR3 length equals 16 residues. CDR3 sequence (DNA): TGTGCCAGCAGTTCACCCGGGACAGAGACTAACTATGGCTACACCTTC. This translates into CASSSPGTETNYGYTF.

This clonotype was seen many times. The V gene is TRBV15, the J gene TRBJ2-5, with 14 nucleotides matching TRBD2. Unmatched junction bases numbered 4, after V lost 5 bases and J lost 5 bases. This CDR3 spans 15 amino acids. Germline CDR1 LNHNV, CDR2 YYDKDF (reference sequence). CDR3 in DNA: TGTGCCACCAGCGGACTAGCGGGAGGAAGTGAGACCCAGTACTTC. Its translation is CATSGLAGGSETQYF. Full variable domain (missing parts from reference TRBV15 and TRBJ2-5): DAMVIQNPRYQVTQFGKPVTLSCSQTLNHNVMYWYQQKSSQAPKLLFHYYDKDFNNEADTPDNFQSRRPNTSFCFLDIRSPGLGDTAMYLCATSGLAGGSETQYFGPGTRLLVL.

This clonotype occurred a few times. The CDR3 DNA follows: TGCAGCTCAAGCTTAGGGGGGCCCCTGGATGAGCAGTTCTTC. Translating it yields CSSSLGGPLDEQFF. This chain links TRBV29-1 with TRBJ2-1, with D perhaps matching TRBD1 or TRBD2 (6 bases each). Per germline, CDR1 SQVTM and CDR2 ANQGSEA. V was shortened by 8 bases and J by 8 bases, with 22 bases between the two germline ends. The CDR3 totals 14 residues.